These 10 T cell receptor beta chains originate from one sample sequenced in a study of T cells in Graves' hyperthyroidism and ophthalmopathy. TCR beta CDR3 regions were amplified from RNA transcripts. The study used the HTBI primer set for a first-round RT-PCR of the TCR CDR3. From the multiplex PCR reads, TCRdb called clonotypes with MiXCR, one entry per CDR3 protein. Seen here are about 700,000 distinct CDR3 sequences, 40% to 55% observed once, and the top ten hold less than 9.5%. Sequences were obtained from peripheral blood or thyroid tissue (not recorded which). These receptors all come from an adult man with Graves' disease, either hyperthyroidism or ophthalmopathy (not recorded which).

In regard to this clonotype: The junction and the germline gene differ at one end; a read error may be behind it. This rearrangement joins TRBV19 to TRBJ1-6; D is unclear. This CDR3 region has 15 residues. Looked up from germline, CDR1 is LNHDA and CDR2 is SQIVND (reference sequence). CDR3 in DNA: TGTGCCAGTAGTATTTCGTGGGCCGCCGACTCACTCCTCCACTTT. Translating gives CASSISWAADSLLHF.

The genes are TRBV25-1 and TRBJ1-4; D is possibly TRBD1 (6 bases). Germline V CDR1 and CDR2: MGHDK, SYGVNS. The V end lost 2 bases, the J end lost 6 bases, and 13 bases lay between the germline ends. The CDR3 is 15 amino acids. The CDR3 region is CASSELGAVYEKLFF. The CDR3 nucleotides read TGTGCCAGCAGTGAACTGGGGGCGGTCTATGAAAAACTGTTTTTT.

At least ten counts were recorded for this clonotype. This CDR3 is CSPDGDRDGGYTF. The CDR3 DNA reads TGCAGTCCAGACGGTGACAGGGACGGTGGCTACACCTTC. V gene TRBV20-1 combines with J gene TRBJ1-2, with 7 bases matching TRBD1. The CDR3 totals 13 residues. Unmatched junction bases numbered 13, after V lost 8 bases and J lost 7 bases. The V gene's germline CDR1 is DFQATT and CDR2 SNEGSKA (reference sequence).

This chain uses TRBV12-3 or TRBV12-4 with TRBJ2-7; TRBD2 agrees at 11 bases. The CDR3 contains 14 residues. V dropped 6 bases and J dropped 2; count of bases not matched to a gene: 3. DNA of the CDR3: TGTGCCAGCAGGACTAGCGGGGCAGCCTACGAGCAGTACTTC. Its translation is CASRTSGAAYEQYF.

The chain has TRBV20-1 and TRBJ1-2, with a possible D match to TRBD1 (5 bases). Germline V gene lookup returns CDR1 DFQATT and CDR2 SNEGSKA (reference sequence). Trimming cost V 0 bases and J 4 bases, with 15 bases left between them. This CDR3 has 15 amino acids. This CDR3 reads CSARDLTGGGYGYTF. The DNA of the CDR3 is TGCAGTGCTAGAGATCTTACGGGGGGAGGCTATGGCTACACCTTC.

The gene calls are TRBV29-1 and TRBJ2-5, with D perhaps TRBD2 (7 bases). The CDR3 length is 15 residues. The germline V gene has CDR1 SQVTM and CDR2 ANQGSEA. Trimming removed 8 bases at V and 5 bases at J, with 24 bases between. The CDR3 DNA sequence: TGCAGCTTCTCCCTTGGGGGGGCGGGCCCTGAGACCCAGTACTTC. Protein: CSFSLGGAGPETQYF.

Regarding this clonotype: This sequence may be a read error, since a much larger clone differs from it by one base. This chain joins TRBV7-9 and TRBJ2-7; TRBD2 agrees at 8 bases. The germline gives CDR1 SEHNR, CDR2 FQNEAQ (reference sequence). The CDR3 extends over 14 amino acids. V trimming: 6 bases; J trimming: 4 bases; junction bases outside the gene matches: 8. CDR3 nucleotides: TGTGCCAGCAGACCAGAGGCTAGCGGGTACGAGCAGTACTTC. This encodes CASRPEASGYEQYF.

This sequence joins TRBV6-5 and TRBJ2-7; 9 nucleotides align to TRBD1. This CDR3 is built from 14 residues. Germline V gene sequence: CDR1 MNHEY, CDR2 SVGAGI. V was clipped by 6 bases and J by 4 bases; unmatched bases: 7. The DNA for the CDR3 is TGTGCCAGCAGGCTGACAGGGGGAGGATACGAGCAGTACTTC. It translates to CASRLTGGGYEQYF.

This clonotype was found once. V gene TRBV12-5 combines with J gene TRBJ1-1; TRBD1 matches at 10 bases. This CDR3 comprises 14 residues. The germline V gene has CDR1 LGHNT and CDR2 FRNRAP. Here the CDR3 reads CASSRQGASTEAFF. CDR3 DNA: TGTGCCAGCAGCCGACAGGGGGCGAGCACTGAAGCTTTCTTT. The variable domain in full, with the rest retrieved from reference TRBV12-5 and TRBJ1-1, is DARVTQTPRHKVTEMGQEVTMRCQPILGHNTVFWYRQTMMQGLELLAYFRNRAPLDDSGMPKDRFSAEMPDATLATLKIQPSEPRDSAVYFCASSRQGASTEAFFGQGTRLTVV.

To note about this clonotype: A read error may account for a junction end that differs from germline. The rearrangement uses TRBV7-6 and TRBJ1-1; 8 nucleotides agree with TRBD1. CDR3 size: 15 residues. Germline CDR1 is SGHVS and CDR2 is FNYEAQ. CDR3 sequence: CASSPGTGTYNEAFF. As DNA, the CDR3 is TGCGCCAGCAGCCCCGGGACAGGTACCTACAATGAAGCTTTCTTT.